Below, 2 T cell receptor beta chains from the same sample are listed, as sequenced in a study of T-cell reconstitution after alpha-beta-depleted transplantation in children. Study observations and caveats: Alpha-beta T cells present about two months after transplant were reported to originate from several hundred expanded graft clones.

Unique molecular identifiers tagged the TCRbeta library. A single record per CDR3 protein comes from TCRdb applying MiXCR to the PCR reads. Among around 30,000 distinct CDR3 sequences listed, roughly 6.5% were seen once. Antigen specificity for these receptors is unknown. This material consisted of peripheral blood, taken 60 days after TCRalphabeta/CD19-depleted stem cell transplant. The receptors here all came from a child younger than two who had a stem cell transplant for acute myeloid leukemia, so the T cells may come from the graft donor.

This clonotype was detected ten times or more. This chain joins TRBV7-9 and TRBJ2-2; no firm D call. This CDR3 spans 10 amino acids. Germline V gives CDR1 SEHNR, CDR2 FQNEAQ (reference sequence). Trimming pared 6 bases from V and 6 bases from J, leaving 2 bases between. This chain's CDR3 is CASRAGELFF. The CDR3 coding sequence is TGTGCCAGCAGAGCCGGGGAGCTGTTTTTT. Full variable domain (missing parts from reference TRBV7-9 and TRBJ2-2): DTGVSQNPRHKITKRGQNVTFRCDPISEHNRLYWYRQTLGQGPEFLTYFQNEAQLEKSRLLSDRFSAERPKGSFSTLEIQRTEQGDSAMYLCASRAGELFFGEGSRLTVL.

This clonotype came up many times. The CDR3 nucleotides are TGTGCCAGCAGCACGGGGACTAGCGGGAGGGCCTCCTACGAGCAGTACTTC. This translates into CASSTGTSGRASYEQYF. The chain employs TRBV21-1 and TRBJ2-7; the table's D call of TRBD2 was not tested on the DNA. TRBV21-1 is a pseudogene segment. This CDR3 is built from 17 residues.